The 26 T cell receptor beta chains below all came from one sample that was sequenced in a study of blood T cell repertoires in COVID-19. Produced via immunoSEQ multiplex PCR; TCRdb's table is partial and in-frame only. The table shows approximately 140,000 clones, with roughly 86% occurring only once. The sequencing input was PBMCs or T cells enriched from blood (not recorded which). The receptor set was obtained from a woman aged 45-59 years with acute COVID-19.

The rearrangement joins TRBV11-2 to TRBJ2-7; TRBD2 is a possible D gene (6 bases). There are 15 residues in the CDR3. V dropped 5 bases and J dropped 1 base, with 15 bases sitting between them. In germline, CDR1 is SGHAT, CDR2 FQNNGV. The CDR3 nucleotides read TGTGCCAGCAGCACCCGGACTACCGGATCCTACGAGCAGTACTTC. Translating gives CASSTRTTGSYEQYF.

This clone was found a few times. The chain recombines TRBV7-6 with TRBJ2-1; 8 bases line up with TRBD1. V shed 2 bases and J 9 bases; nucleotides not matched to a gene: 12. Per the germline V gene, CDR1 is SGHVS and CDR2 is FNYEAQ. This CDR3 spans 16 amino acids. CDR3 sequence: CASSLSPGQVGSEQFF. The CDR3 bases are TGTGCCAGCAGCTTATCGCCGGGACAGGTGGGGAGTGAGCAGTTCTTC.

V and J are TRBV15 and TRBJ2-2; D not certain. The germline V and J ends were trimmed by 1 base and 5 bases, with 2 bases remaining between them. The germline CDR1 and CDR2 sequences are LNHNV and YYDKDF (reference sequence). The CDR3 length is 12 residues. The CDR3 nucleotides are TGTGCCACCAGCAGAGCTACCGGGGAGCTGTTTTTT. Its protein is CATSRATGELFF.

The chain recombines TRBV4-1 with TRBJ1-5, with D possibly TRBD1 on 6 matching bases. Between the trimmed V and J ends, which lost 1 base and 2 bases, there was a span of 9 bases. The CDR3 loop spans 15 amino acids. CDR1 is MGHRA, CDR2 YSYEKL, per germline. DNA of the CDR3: TGCGCCAGCAGCCAAGGGGACACTGGCAATCAGCCCCAGCATTTT. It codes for CASSQGDTGNQPQHF.

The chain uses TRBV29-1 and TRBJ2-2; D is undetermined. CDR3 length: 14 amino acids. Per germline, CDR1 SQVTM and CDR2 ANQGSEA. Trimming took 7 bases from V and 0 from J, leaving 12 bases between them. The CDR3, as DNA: TGCAGCGCTACTGAGAACCCGAACACCGGGGAGCTGTTTTTT. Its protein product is CSATENPNTGELFF.

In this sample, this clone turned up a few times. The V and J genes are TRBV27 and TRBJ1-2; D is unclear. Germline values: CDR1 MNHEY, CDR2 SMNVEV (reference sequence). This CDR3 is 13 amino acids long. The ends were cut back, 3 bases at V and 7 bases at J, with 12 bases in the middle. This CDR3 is CASSFRGRRGYTF. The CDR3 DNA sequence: TGTGCCAGCAGTTTTCGTGGGCGTCGTGGCTACACCTTC.

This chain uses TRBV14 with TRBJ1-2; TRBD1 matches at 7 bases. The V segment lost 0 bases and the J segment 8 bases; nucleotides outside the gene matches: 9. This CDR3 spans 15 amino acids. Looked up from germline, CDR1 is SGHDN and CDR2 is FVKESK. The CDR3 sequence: CASSQDWAGGLGYTF. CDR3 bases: TGTGCCAGCAGCCAAGATTGGGCAGGGGGGTTAGGCTACACCTTC.

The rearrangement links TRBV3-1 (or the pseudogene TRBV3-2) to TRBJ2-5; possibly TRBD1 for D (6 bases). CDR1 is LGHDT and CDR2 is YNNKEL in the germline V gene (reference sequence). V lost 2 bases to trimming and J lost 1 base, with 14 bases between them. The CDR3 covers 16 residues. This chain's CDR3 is CASSQQQDSPQETQYF. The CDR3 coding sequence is TGTGCCAGCAGCCAACAACAGGACAGCCCCCAAGAGACCCAGTACTTC.

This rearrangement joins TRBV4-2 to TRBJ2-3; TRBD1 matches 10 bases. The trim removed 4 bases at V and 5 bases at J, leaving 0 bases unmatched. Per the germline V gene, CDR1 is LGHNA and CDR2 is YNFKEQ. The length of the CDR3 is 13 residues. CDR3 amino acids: CASSRTGGDTQYF. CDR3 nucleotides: TGTGCCAGCAGCCGGACAGGGGGAGATACGCAGTATTTT.

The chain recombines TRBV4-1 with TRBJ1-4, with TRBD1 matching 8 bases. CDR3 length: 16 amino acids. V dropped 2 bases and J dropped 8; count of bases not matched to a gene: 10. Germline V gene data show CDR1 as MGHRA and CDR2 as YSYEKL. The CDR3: CASSQLQGVVQEKLFF. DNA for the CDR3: TGCGCCAGCAGCCAACTACAGGGGGTCGTCCAGGAAAAACTGTTTTTT.

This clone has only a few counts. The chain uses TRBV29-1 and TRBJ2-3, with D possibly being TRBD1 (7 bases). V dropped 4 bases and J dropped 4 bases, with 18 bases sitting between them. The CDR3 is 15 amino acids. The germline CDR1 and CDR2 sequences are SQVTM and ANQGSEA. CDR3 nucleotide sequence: TGCAGCGTTGGCTTCGGCAGGGGGGTCGCAGATACGCAGTATTTT. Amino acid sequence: CSVGFGRGVADTQYF.

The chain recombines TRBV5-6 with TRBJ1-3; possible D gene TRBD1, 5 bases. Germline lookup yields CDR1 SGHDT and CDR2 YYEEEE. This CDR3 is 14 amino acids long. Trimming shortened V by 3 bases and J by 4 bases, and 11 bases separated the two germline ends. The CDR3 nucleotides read TGTGCCAGCAGCTCGACAGTCACCGGAAACACCATATATTTT. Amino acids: CASSSTVTGNTIYF.

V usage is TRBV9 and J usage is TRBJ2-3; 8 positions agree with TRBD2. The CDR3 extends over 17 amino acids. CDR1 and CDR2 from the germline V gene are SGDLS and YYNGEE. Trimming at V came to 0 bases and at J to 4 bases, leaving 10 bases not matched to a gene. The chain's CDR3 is CASSVVGSGRVSDTQYF. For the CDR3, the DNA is TGTGCCAGCAGCGTAGTTGGAAGCGGGAGAGTATCAGATACGCAGTATTTT. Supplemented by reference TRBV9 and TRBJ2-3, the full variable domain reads DSGVTQTPKHLITATGQRVTLRCSPRSGDLSVYWYQQSLDQGLQFLIQYYNGEERAKGNILERFSAQQFPDLHSELNLSSLELGDSALYFCASSVVGSGRVSDTQYFGPGTRLTVL.

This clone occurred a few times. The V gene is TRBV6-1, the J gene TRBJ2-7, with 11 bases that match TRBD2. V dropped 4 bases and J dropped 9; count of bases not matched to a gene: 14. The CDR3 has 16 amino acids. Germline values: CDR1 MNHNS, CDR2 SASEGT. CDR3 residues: CASSAASGRRPDGQYF. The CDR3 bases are TGTGCCAGCAGTGCAGCTAGCGGGAGGCGCCCCGACGGGCAGTACTTC.

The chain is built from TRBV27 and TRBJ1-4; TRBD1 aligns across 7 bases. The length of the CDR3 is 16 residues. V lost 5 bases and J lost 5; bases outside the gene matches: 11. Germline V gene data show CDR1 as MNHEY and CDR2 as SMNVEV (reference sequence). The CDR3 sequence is CASSKNPGGWNEKLFF. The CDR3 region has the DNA TGTGCCAGCAGTAAGAATCCAGGGGGTTGGAATGAAAAACTGTTTTTT.

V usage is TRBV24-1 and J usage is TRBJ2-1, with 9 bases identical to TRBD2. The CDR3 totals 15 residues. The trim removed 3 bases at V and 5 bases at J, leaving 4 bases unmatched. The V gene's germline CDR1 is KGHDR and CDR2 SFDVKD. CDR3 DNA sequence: TGTGCCACCAGTGATGCTAGCGGGATTGACAATGAGCAGTTCTTC. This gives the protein CATSDASGIDNEQFF.

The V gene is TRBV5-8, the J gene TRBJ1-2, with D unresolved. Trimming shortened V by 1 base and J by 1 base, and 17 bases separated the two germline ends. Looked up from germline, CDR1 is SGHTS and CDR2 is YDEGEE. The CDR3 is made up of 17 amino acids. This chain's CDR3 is CASSLKEEILFNYGYTF. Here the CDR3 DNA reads TGTGCCAGCAGCTTGAAGGAGGAAATCCTATTTAACTATGGCTACACCTTC.

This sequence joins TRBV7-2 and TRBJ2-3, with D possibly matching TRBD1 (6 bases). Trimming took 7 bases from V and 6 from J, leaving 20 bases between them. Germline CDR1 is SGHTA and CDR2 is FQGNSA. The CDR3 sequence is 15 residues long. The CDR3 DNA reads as TGTGCCAGCAACTTGAGGGACCATCAGGGGGATACGCAGTATTTT. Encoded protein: CASNLRDHQGDTQYF.

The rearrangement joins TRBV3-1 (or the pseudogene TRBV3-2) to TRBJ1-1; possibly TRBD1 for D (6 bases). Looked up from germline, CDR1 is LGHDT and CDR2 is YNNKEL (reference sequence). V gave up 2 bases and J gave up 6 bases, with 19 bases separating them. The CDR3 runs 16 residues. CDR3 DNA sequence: TGTGCCAGCAGCCAACTCGGGGGGGGGCTTTACCCTGAAGCTTTCTTT. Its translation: CASSQLGGGLYPEAFF.

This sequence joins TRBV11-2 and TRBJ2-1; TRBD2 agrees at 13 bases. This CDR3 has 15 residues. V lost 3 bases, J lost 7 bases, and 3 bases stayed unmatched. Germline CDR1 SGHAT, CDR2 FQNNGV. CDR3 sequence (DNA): TGTGCCAGCAGCTTGGTACTAGCGGGAGGGAATGAGCAGTTCTTC. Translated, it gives CASSLVLAGGNEQFF.

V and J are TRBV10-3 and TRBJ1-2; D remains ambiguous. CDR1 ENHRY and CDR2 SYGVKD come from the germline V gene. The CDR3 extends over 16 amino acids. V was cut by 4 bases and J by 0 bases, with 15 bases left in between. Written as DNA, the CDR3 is TGTGCCATCAGTGTCAGCAATCACAGAACTAACTATGGCTACACCTTC. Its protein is CAISVSNHRTNYGYTF.

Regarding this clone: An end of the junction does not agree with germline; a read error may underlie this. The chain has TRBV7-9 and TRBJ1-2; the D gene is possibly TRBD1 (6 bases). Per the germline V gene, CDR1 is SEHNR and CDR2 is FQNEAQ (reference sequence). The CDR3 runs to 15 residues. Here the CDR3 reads CASSHTSTGNFGYTF. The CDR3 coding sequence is TGTGCCAGCAGCCATACCTCTACAGGGAACTTTGGCTACACCTTC.

The CDR3 loop is CSASSGHYSGNTIYF. In nucleotides, the CDR3 is TGCAGTGCTAGTTCGGGACATTACTCTGGAAACACCATATATTTT. The chain joins TRBV20-1 to TRBJ1-3; D might be TRBD1 (6 bases). Trimming took 3 bases from V and 0 from J, leaving 12 bases between them. Germline V CDR1 and CDR2: DFQATT, SNEGSKA (reference sequence). This CDR3 is built from 15 residues.

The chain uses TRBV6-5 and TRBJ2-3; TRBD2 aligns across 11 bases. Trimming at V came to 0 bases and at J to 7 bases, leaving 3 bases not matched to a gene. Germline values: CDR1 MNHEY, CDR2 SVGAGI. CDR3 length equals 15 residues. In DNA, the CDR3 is TGTGCCAGCAGTTACTCGGGACTAGCGGAATATACGCAGTATTTT. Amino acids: CASSYSGLAEYTQYF.

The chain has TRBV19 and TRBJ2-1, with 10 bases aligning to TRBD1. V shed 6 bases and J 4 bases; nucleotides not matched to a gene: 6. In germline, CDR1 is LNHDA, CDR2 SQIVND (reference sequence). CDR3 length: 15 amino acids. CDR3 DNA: TGTGCCAGTAGCCTCGGGGGACAGGGGTACAATGAGCAGTTCTTC. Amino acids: CASSLGGQGYNEQFF.

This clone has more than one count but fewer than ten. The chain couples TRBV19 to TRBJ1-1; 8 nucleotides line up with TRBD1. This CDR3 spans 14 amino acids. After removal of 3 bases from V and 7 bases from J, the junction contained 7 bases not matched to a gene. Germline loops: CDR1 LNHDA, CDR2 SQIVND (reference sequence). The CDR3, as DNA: TGTGCCAGTAGTATCCGGACAGGGAGTAGTGAAGCTTTCTTT. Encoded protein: CASSIRTGSSEAFF.